This entry describes one TCR beta chain. Its antigen is still unknown. From the germline J gene comes the end of the CDR3, since the read stops 3 residues before it. This entry comes from a study of T cells in women clearing cervical HPV infection. Study-level findings and limits: It is unknown whether associations predate infection; no effector/memory or HPV-specific sorting.

All participants had a single incident cervical HPV16 infection, and prevalent HPV16 infections were excluded. HPV was found by MY09/MY11 PCR and dot-blot genotyping. Here immunoSEQ multiplex PCR was the method, and the copy in TCRdb shows in-frame clones only, minus some. In total, the table holds about 32,000 clones. The CDR3 loop spans 13 amino acids. Germline CDR1 SEHNR, CDR2 FQNEAQ (reference sequence). This sequence was found in a woman aged 18 to 75 with a cervical HPV16 infection that either progressed to CIN3+ or cleared (not recorded which). Input material: blood buffy coat. The chain uses TRBV7-9 and TRBJ1-2, with TRBD1 matching 8 bases. The CDR3 loop is CASSYGTGNDYTF. Partial CDR3 DNA: TGTGCCAGCAGCTATGGGACAGGTAACGAC. Based on the CDR3 plus reference TRBV7-9 and TRBJ1-2, the full variable domain is DTGVSQNPRHKITKRGQNVTFRCDPISEHNRLYWYRQTLGQGPEFLTYFQNEAQLEKSRLLSDRFSAERPKGSFSTLEIQRTEQGDSAMYLCASSYGTGNDYTFGSGTRLTVV.